This paragraph covers one T cell receptor beta chain sequence. The antigen is unknown. Trimming left V 1 base short and J 6 bases short, with 10 bases between. The germline V gene has CDR1 LGHDT and CDR2 YNNKEL (reference sequence). This CDR3 is 13 amino acids long. This record belongs to a study of response to subunit inactivated influenza vaccine. Study conclusions and caveats: The authors offered the suggestion that each seasonal influenza vaccination recruits few new T cells.

TCRdb re-analysed the RT-PCR reads in MiXCR, keeping a single row per CDR3 protein. The sample lists roughly 780,000 distinct CDR3 sequences, approximately 17% occurring once. This material consisted of PBMCs from blood, taken roughly 5 days after vaccination. This clonotype originated in a man in his fifties or sixties who received an inactivated influenza vaccine. V gene TRBV3-1 combines with J gene TRBJ2-7, with unresolved D. The CDR3 bases are TGTGCCAGCAGCCAAGTCCCACAGAGCGAGCAGTACTTC. Protein sequence: CASSQVPQSEQYF.